The 15 T cell receptor beta chains presented below share a single source sample, sequenced in a study of blood T cell repertoires in COVID-19. Here immunoSEQ multiplex PCR was the method, and the copy in TCRdb shows in-frame clones only, minus some. This repertoire shows about 210,000 clones, around 84% found once; its top ten account for roughly 4.5%. Input material: PBMCs or T cells enriched from blood (not recorded which). The receptors were gathered from a man aged 30-40 years with acute COVID-19.

The chain couples TRBV24-1 to TRBJ2-1; maybe TRBD1 (5 bases). Germline values: CDR1 KGHDR, CDR2 SFDVKD. The CDR3 totals 13 residues. Trimming removed 2 bases from V and 9 bases from J, with 10 bases in between. The CDR3 loop is CATSDYQGAEQFF. CDR3 DNA: TGTGCCACCAGTGATTATCAGGGTGCTGAGCAGTTCTTC.

The rearrangement joins TRBV28 to TRBJ2-1, with 8 bases that match TRBD2. CDR1 and CDR2 (germline): MDHEN, SYDVKM. The junction had 12 bases not matched to a gene; V was cut back by 10 bases and J by 4 bases. The CDR3 extends over 15 amino acids. The CDR3 bases are TGTGCCACCCTGGAGAGCGGGGGTCAGTACAATGAGCAGTTCTTC. Encoded protein: CATLESGGQYNEQFF.

This sequence joins TRBV27 and TRBJ2-7, with 12 nucleotides matching TRBD2. CDR1 is MNHEY, CDR2 SMNVEV, per germline (reference sequence). The CDR3 sequence is 15 residues long. V lost 6 bases to trimming and J lost 2 bases; unmatched junction nucleotides: 5. The CDR3 loop reads CASREGLAGTYEQYF. The CDR3 coding sequence is TGTGCCAGCAGGGAGGGACTAGCGGGCACCTACGAGCAGTACTTC.

The V and J genes are TRBV12-5 and TRBJ2-5; the match to TRBD1 covers 11 bases. The CDR3 is 16 amino acids. Germline V lookup: CDR1 LGHNT, CDR2 FRNRAP. V lost 1 base to trimming and J lost 5 bases; unmatched junction nucleotides: 6. CDR3 region: CASGLDKWDRGETQYF. The CDR3 DNA follows: TGTGCTAGTGGTTTGGACAAATGGGACAGGGGGGAGACCCAGTACTTC.

The chain carries TRBV12-5 and TRBJ1-1; D ambiguous. Per germline, CDR1 LGHNT and CDR2 FRNRAP. The CDR3 has 11 amino acids. Trimming took 8 bases from V and 1 from J, leaving 5 bases between them. The DNA of the CDR3 is TGTGCTAGTCAGGAGAACACTGAAGCTTTCTTT. Translating gives CASQENTEAFF.

The CDR3 sequence: CASSPGQGGDGYTF. DNA for the CDR3: TGTGCCAGCAGTCCGGGACAGGGCGGCGATGGCTACACCTTC. The chain joins TRBV27 to TRBJ1-2; 9 bases align to TRBD1. This CDR3 region has 14 residues. Looked up from germline, CDR1 is MNHEY and CDR2 is SMNVEV (reference sequence). Trimming at V came to 5 bases and at J to 6 bases, leaving 7 bases not matched to a gene.

The chain uses TRBV25-1 and TRBJ1-6; no clear D. The V gene lost 4 bases and the J gene lost 6 bases, with 13 bases spanning the gap. The CDR3 spans 15 residues. The germline V gene encodes CDR1 MGHDK and CDR2 SYGVNS. The CDR3 reads CASSGWAGSNSPLHF. The CDR3 DNA reads as TGTGCCAGCAGTGGTTGGGCAGGAAGTAATTCACCCCTCCACTTT.

This clone was observed a single time. The rearrangement joins TRBV3-1 (or the pseudogene TRBV3-2) to TRBJ2-7, with TRBD2 as a possible D gene (6 bases). The germline gives CDR1 LGHDT, CDR2 YNNKEL (reference sequence). V shed 5 bases and J shed 0 bases, with 11 bases lying between them. CDR3 length: 14 amino acids. The CDR3, as DNA: TGTGCCAGCAGCGTCGGGGGTTCCTCCTACGAGCAGTACTTC. It translates to CASSVGGSSYEQYF.

V is TRBV27 and J is TRBJ1-5; 11 positions match TRBD1. V gave up 7 bases and J gave up 6 bases; unmatched junction bases: 8. The length of the CDR3 is 15 residues. Germline V gene lookup returns CDR1 MNHEY and CDR2 SMNVEV (reference sequence). The CDR3 DNA follows: TGTGCCAGCACCAATTCCGGGACAGGGGGTCAGCCCCAGCATTTT. Amino acids: CASTNSGTGGQPQHF.

The genes are TRBV28 and TRBJ2-5; TRBD1 is a possible D gene (7 bases). CDR1 is MDHEN, CDR2 SYDVKM, per germline. Between the trimmed V and J ends, which lost 6 bases and 5 bases, there was a span of 19 bases. The CDR3 runs 15 residues. The CDR3 reads CASSPTRGESETQYF. Written as DNA, the CDR3 is TGTGCCAGCAGCCCAACCAGGGGGGAGTCGGAGACCCAGTACTTC.

This chain uses TRBV6-5 with TRBJ2-7, with a weak D call TRBD1 (6 bases). V dropped 8 bases and J dropped 4 bases, with 15 bases sitting between them. The CDR3 sequence is 13 residues long. Germline V gives CDR1 MNHEY, CDR2 SVGAGI. The CDR3 DNA sequence: TGTGCCAGCCGTCTTAGGGGGTCGTACGAGCAGTACTTC. It specifies CASRLRGSYEQYF.

The V call is TRBV12-5, the J call TRBJ2-7; D gene unclear. The CDR3 is 12 residues long. The germline CDR1 and CDR2 sequences are LGHNT and FRNRAP. The V end lost 3 bases, the J end lost 5 bases, and 8 bases lay between the germline ends. CDR3 region: CASGFEVHEQYF. In DNA form, the CDR3 reads TGTGCTAGTGGTTTCGAGGTCCACGAGCAGTACTTC.

This clone was counted once. This rearrangement joins TRBV5-4 to TRBJ2-5; the match to TRBD2 covers 8 bases. The CDR3 consists of 14 residues. Germline V CDR1 and CDR2: SGHNT, YYREEE (reference sequence). Unmatched junction bases numbered 6, after V lost 3 bases and J lost 5 bases. The CDR3, as DNA: TGTGCCAGCAGCTCCGGACTAGCTCAGGAGACCCAGTACTTC. Translation: CASSSGLAQETQYF.

The CDR3 nucleotides are TGTGCCAGCAGTCGGGACAGGCATGTTCCCGGGAACACTGAAGCTTTCTTT. Its protein product is CASSRDRHVPGNTEAFF. This rearrangement joins TRBV28 to TRBJ1-1; 8 bases line up with TRBD1. This CDR3 is 17 amino acids long. Per germline, CDR1 MDHEN and CDR2 SYDVKM. The ends lost 5 bases at V and 1 base at J; junction bases unmatched: 12.

The chain has TRBV12-3 or TRBV12-4 and TRBJ1-1; perhaps TRBD1 as D (6 bases). Between the trimmed V and J ends, which lost 3 bases and 4 bases, there was a span of 9 bases. The CDR3 has 13 residues. The CDR3 DNA is TGTGCCAGCAGTTTCTCAGGGGCCACTGAAGCTTTCTTT. Its protein is CASSFSGATEAFF.